These 17 T cell receptor beta chains share one sample of origin, sequenced in a study of T-cell reconstitution after alpha-beta-depleted transplantation in children. Construction of the TCRbeta library involved unique molecular identifiers. TCRdb re-analysed the PCR reads in MiXCR, keeping a single row per CDR3 protein. The data hold over 200,000 distinct CDR3 sequences, with roughly 10% observed a single time. Specimen: PBMCs, collected before TCRalphabeta/CD19-depleted stem cell transplant. These receptors came from a child under two years old with acute myeloid leukemia, due to receive a stem cell transplant.

This clonotype has ten or more counts. The J gene is TRBJ2-1, the V gene TRBV10-3; unclear D gene. Trimming pared 4 bases from V and 0 bases from J, leaving 4 bases between. Germline CDR1 is ENHRY and CDR2 is SYGVKD. The CDR3 loop spans 13 amino acids. The CDR3 is CAISGGSYNEQFF. For the CDR3, the DNA is TGTGCCATCAGTGGGGGCTCCTACAATGAGCAGTTCTTC.

In its sample, this clonotype was seen many times. J is TRBJ2-3 and V is TRBV20-1, with D tentatively TRBD1 or TRBD2 (5 bases each). V gave up 3 bases and J gave up 4 bases, with 17 bases separating them. Germline V gene lookup returns CDR1 DFQATT and CDR2 SNEGSKA (reference sequence). The CDR3 consists of 15 residues. Here the CDR3 reads CSARGIAGAADTQYF. CDR3 in DNA: TGCAGTGCTAGGGGGATTGCCGGGGCGGCAGATACGCAGTATTTT.

In its sample, this clonotype was seen many times. The chain carries TRBV10-2 and TRBJ2-7, with D hard to call. Deletions cut 2 bases from V and 4 bases from J, with 3 bases between. CDR3 length: 11 amino acids. Germline V lookup: CDR1 WSHSY, CDR2 SAAADI. CDR3 bases: TGCGCCAGCAGTGAGGTTTACGAGCAGTACTTC. Amino acids: CASSEVYEQYF.

Turning to this clonotype: This clone may be a read error of a much larger clone one base away. The chain combines TRBV3-1 with TRBJ2-7; D might be TRBD1 (6 bases). This CDR3 is 15 amino acids long. Looked up from germline, CDR1 is LGHDT and CDR2 is YNNKEL (reference sequence). As DNA, the CDR3 is TGTGCCACCAGCCTACAAACGGGACACACCTACGAGCAGTACTTC. Translated, it gives CATSLQTGHTYEQYF.

There are many counts of this clonotype. The V gene is TRBV14, the J gene TRBJ2-3; no clear D gene. V lost 0 bases and J lost 4, with 17 bases in between. The germline V gene has CDR1 SGHDN and CDR2 FVKESK. The CDR3 spans 17 residues. DNA of the CDR3: TGTGCCAGCAGCCAAGATCTAGGCTCATCGCGGTCAGATACGCAGTATTTT. Its translation is CASSQDLGSSRSDTQYF.

This clonotype was recorded at least ten times. The chain has TRBV12-3 or TRBV12-4 and TRBJ1-2; TRBD1 is a possible D gene (6 bases). Trimming shortened V by 7 bases and J by 8 bases, and 23 bases separated the two germline ends. The CDR3 consists of 15 residues. The DNA of the CDR3 is TGTGCCAGCAACCCTTTAATGACAGGTTCGCCCGGCTACACCTTC. Translating it yields CASNPLMTGSPGYTF.

This clonotype was seen ten or more times. This chain connects TRBV28 to TRBJ2-3; the D gene is possibly TRBD2 (5 bases). The CDR3 sequence is 14 residues long. Germline lookup yields CDR1 MDHEN and CDR2 SYDVKM. The V gene lost 9 bases and the J gene lost 2 bases, with 15 bases spanning the gap. The CDR3 sequence: CARSSPPYTDTQYF. CDR3 coding DNA: TGTGCCAGGTCTAGCCCCCCGTACACAGATACGCAGTATTTT.

The chain has TRBV12-3 or TRBV12-4 and TRBJ1-2, with a tentative D call TRBD1 (5 bases). Trimming removed 3 bases from V and 2 bases from J, with 25 bases in between. The CDR3 has 19 amino acids. Here the CDR3 reads CASSFMSRGPEGPNYGYTF. The CDR3 DNA follows: TGTGCCAGCAGTTTTATGAGTAGGGGCCCTGAAGGGCCGAACTATGGCTACACCTTC.

As concerns this clonotype: A much larger clone lies one base from this, so it may be a read error. The J gene is TRBJ2-2, the V gene TRBV12-3 or TRBV12-4; the D gene is possibly TRBD2 (6 bases). The V end was cut by 10 bases, the J end by 8 bases, with 17 bases between. The CDR3 extends over 13 amino acids. The CDR3 loop is CANRSLAGGELFF. In DNA, the CDR3 is TGTGCCAACAGGTCCCTTGCGGGGGGGGAGCTGTTTTTT.

This clonotype has ten or more counts. The chain couples TRBV5-1 to TRBJ1-1; D gene unclear. The V gene's germline CDR1 is SGHRS and CDR2 YFSETQ. V lost 4 bases to trimming and J lost 5 bases, with 15 bases between them. The CDR3 runs 14 residues. CDR3 bases: TGCGCCAGCAGCCCAGAGCGGGGTAATACTGAAGCTTTCTTT. Protein sequence: CASSPERGNTEAFF.

This clonotype was detected ten times or more. The genes are TRBV5-1 and TRBJ2-7; D is perhaps TRBD2 (5 bases). Trimming took off 2 bases at V and 6 bases at J, with 18 bases between the two ends. Looked up from germline, CDR1 is SGHRS and CDR2 is YFSETQ. The CDR3 has 15 amino acids. The CDR3 region has the DNA TGCGCCAGCAGCTTATCAGACTATCAAGCAGTCGAGCAGTACTTC. Residues: CASSLSDYQAVEQYF.

The rearrangement uses TRBV7-2 and TRBJ2-5; D ambiguous. This CDR3 is built from 15 residues. The V end was cut by 3 bases, the J end by 2 bases, with 13 bases between. CDR1 is SGHTA, CDR2 FQGNSA, per germline. CDR3 bases: TGTGCCAGCAGCTTGAACAGACCGCTTCAAGAGACCCAGTACTTC. This gives the protein CASSLNRPLQETQYF.

V is TRBV12-3 or TRBV12-4 and J is TRBJ1-2, with 8 nucleotides matching TRBD1. This CDR3 has 14 amino acids. With 7 bases clipped from V and 4 bases from J, the junction kept 8 bases outside the gene matches. CDR3 DNA sequence: TGTGCCAGCACCTTAAGACAGGGGTTCTATGGCTACACCTTC. Translation: CASTLRQGFYGYTF.

A remark on this clonotype: A much bigger clone sits one base away, suggesting this may be a read error. The V and J genes are TRBV29-1 and TRBJ2-1; 7 bases fit TRBD2. The CDR3 length is 14 residues. CDR1 is SQVTM and CDR2 is ANQGSEA in the germline V gene. V gave up 5 bases and J gave up 6 bases; unmatched junction bases: 10. The CDR3: CSVRWGGISNEQFF. The DNA of the CDR3 is TGCAGCGTTAGGTGGGGGGGGATAAGCAATGAGCAGTTCTTC.

This clonotype was detected many times. The chain's CDR3 is CASSQGRGAYNEQFF. The CDR3 DNA is TGCGCCAGCAGCCAAGGACGGGGAGCCTACAATGAGCAGTTCTTC. The rearrangement joins TRBV4-3 to TRBJ2-1; maybe TRBD2 (5 bases). Germline V CDR1 and CDR2: LGHNA, YSLEER. The CDR3 extends over 15 amino acids. Trimming left V 1 base short and J 2 bases short, with 9 bases between.

This clonotype is a singleton in its sample. This chain joins TRBV25-1 and TRBJ2-7; 7 nucleotides match TRBD2. Germline assignment: CDR1 MGHDK and CDR2 SYGVNS. There are 19 residues in the CDR3. V shed 3 bases, J shed 4 bases, and the junction held 21 bases outside the gene matches. The CDR3 is CASSDVHQRGGGLGYEQYF. The DNA of the CDR3 is TGTGCCAGCAGTGATGTCCACCAAAGAGGCGGGGGATTAGGATACGAGCAGTACTTC.

Comment on this clonotype: Germline is not matched at one junction end, which may reflect a read error. This sequence joins TRBV7-9 and TRBJ2-3, with 8 bases identical to TRBD2. The germline gives CDR1 SEHNR, CDR2 FQNEAQ (reference sequence). CDR3 size: 16 residues. The CDR3 is CAGSLPGTRTADTQYF. The CDR3, as DNA: TGTGCCGGCAGCCTCCCCGGGACTAGGACGGCAGATACGCAGTATTTT.